Presented here are 30 T cell receptor beta chains from one specimen sequenced in a study of blood T cell repertoires in COVID-19. Some clones are missing from TCRdb's copy, which holds only in-frame ones; the method was immunoSEQ multiplex PCR. The sample carries 50,000 to 70,000 clones, roughly 79% recorded once. The sample taken for sequencing was peripheral blood. These receptors all come from a human donor in a cohort sampled during active COVID-19.

The V and J genes are TRBV5-1 and TRBJ1-2; 10 bases match TRBD1. The CDR3 has 14 residues. Germline CDR1 and CDR2: SGHRS and YFSETQ. V shed 3 bases and J 5 bases; nucleotides not matched to a gene: 4. CDR3 region: CASSSDRGAYGYTF. The CDR3 region has the DNA TGCGCCAGCAGCTCGGACAGGGGGGCTTATGGCTACACCTTC.

In its sample, this clone was seen once. The V gene is TRBV7-2, the J gene TRBJ2-2, with 7 nucleotides matching TRBD2. Trimming removed 6 bases from V and 4 bases from J; junction bases left unmatched: 8. The CDR3 sequence is 15 residues long. CDR1 is SGHTA and CDR2 is FQGNSA in the germline V gene. Here the CDR3 reads CASRMAGGGTGELFF. The CDR3 nucleotides are TGTGCCAGCAGGATGGCTGGGGGGGGCACCGGGGAGCTGTTTTTT. The full variable domain, in which reference TRBV7-2 and TRBJ2-2 provide the parts outside the CDR3, is GAGVSQSPSNKVTEKGKDVELRCDPISGHTALYWYRQSLGQGLEFLIYFQGNSAPDKSGLPSDRFSAERTGGSVSTLTIQRTQQEDSAVYLCASRMAGGGTGELFFGEGSRLTVL.

The chain uses TRBV5-4 and TRBJ1-1, with D possibly TRBD1 on 5 matching bases. Trimming removed 4 bases at V and 0 bases at J, with 16 bases between. The CDR3 sequence is 16 residues long. Germline CDR1 is SGHNT and CDR2 is YYREEE (reference sequence). As DNA, the CDR3 is TGTGCCAGCAGCCCGGCGGGGCTGGTACTGAACACTGAAGCTTTCTTT. This codes for CASSPAGLVLNTEAFF.

J is TRBJ1-2 and V is TRBV5-1; D is ambiguous. V was clipped by 0 bases and J by 5 bases, with 5 bases between them. CDR1 is SGHRS and CDR2 is YFSETQ in the germline V gene. This CDR3 spans 12 amino acids. The DNA of the CDR3 is TGCGCCAGCAGCTTGGACAGTTATGGCTACACCTTC. As protein: CASSLDSYGYTF.

V usage is TRBV19 and J usage is TRBJ1-6, with a tentative D call TRBD1 (6 bases). Germline-derived CDR1 and CDR2 are LNHDA and SQIVND (reference sequence). V lost 3 bases, J lost 14 bases, and 29 bases lay in between. The CDR3 totals 18 residues. The CDR3 loop is CASSIMPPRTAAELALHF. As DNA, the CDR3 is TGTGCCAGTAGTATTATGCCCCCCCGGACAGCCGCCGAGTTGGCCCTCCACTTT.

V and J are TRBV5-1 and TRBJ2-7; D perhaps matches TRBD2 (6 bases). The V end lost 0 bases, the J end lost 5 bases, and 15 bases lay between the germline ends. There are 15 residues in the CDR3. Germline V gives CDR1 SGHRS, CDR2 YFSETQ. CDR3 region: CASSLDDGGSHEQYF. CDR3 in DNA: TGCGCCAGCAGCTTGGATGACGGGGGATCTCACGAGCAGTACTTC.

The gene calls are TRBV9 and TRBJ1-4; D unclear. CDR1 SGDLS and CDR2 YYNGEE come from the germline V gene. V was cut by 0 bases and J by 4 bases, with 10 bases left in between. This CDR3 has 15 residues. CDR3 in amino acids: CASSVAAGLNEKLFF. Written as DNA, the CDR3 is TGTGCCAGCAGCGTAGCGGCAGGACTTAATGAAAAACTGTTTTTT. The full variable domain, in which reference TRBV9 and TRBJ1-4 provide the parts outside the CDR3, is DSGVTQTPKHLITATGQRVTLRCSPRSGDLSVYWYQQSLDQGLQFLIQYYNGEERAKGNILERFSAQQFPDLHSELNLSSLELGDSALYFCASSVAAGLNEKLFFGSGTQLSVL.

This clone has more than one count but fewer than ten. The rearrangement links TRBV6-5 to TRBJ1-3; 9 bases match TRBD1. Unmatched junction bases numbered 2, after V lost 5 bases and J lost 6 bases. The CDR3 sequence is 13 residues long. Germline lookup yields CDR1 MNHEY and CDR2 SVGAGI. CDR3 bases: TGTGCCAGCAGTCGACAGGGGGTAAACACCATATATTTT. This sequence encodes CASSRQGVNTIYF.

This chain links TRBV28 with TRBJ1-2; 10 bases match TRBD1. Looked up from germline, CDR1 is MDHEN and CDR2 is SYDVKM. The CDR3 covers 13 residues. The ends lost 4 bases at V and 7 bases at J; junction bases unmatched: 3. The CDR3 bases are TGTGCCAGCAGTTCGACAGGGGGCGGTGGCTACACCTTC. Translating it yields CASSSTGGGGYTF.

This clone was seen only a few times. The chain recombines TRBV25-1 with TRBJ1-1; unclear D gene. Trimming cost V 5 bases and J 3 bases, with 13 bases left between them. CDR1 is MGHDK, CDR2 SYGVNS, per germline. The CDR3 length is 14 residues. CDR3 sequence (DNA): TGTGCCAGCAGTAAGACACCGAGGGACACTGAAGCTTTCTTT. Its protein is CASSKTPRDTEAFF.

The V call is TRBV7-3, the J call TRBJ2-2; TRBD2 might be the D (5 bases). CDR1 is SGHTA and CDR2 is FQGTGA in the germline V gene. The CDR3 is made up of 16 amino acids. V dropped 5 bases and J dropped 4 bases, with 17 bases sitting between them. The CDR3 region is CASSPGPTIATGELFF. The CDR3 DNA follows: TGTGCCAGCAGCCCCGGACCGACTATCGCCACCGGGGAGCTGTTTTTT.

In this sample, this clone turned up once. The chain joins TRBV4-1 to TRBJ1-2; TRBD1 matches at 11 bases. V shed 2 bases, J shed 1 base, and the junction held 9 bases outside the gene matches. CDR3 length equals 18 residues. In germline, CDR1 is MGHRA, CDR2 YSYEKL. CDR3 sequence (DNA): TGCGCCAGCAGCCAACCTAGGACAGGGGGCTCAATTAACTATGGCTACACCTTC. Residues: CASSQPRTGGSINYGYTF.

In DNA form, the CDR3 reads TGTGCCAGCAGTTATAGGCTAGCGGGATTAAGCGAGCAGTACTTC. This codes for CASSYRLAGLSEQYF. The chain combines TRBV6-6 with TRBJ2-7; 9 nucleotides line up with TRBD2. Germline CDR1 MNHNY, CDR2 SVGAGI (reference sequence). This CDR3 comprises 15 residues. The trim removed 3 bases at V and 6 bases at J, leaving 9 bases unmatched.

This clone was seen only once. The chain recombines TRBV19 with TRBJ1-5; D ambiguous. The CDR3 covers 15 residues. The V gene lost 5 bases and the J gene lost 0 bases, with 11 bases spanning the gap. Looked up from germline, CDR1 is LNHDA and CDR2 is SQIVND (reference sequence). This CDR3 is CASSATDYSNQPQHF. The DNA of the CDR3 is TGTGCCAGTAGTGCCACAGATTATAGCAATCAGCCCCAGCATTTT.

V and J are TRBV28 and TRBJ2-7; tentative D call: TRBD1 (6 bases). This CDR3 is 14 amino acids long. The V gene lost 8 bases and the J gene lost 1 base, with 15 bases spanning the gap. CDR1 MDHEN and CDR2 SYDVKM come from the germline V gene. In nucleotides, the CDR3 is TGTGCCAGCGGCTCCATACAGGGATCCTACGAGCAGTACTTC. Translation: CASGSIQGSYEQYF. The full variable domain, in which reference TRBV28 and TRBJ2-7 provide the parts outside the CDR3, is DVKVTQSSRYLVKRTGEKVFLECVQDMDHENMFWYRQDPGLGLRLIYFSYDVKMKEKGDIPEGYSVSREKKERFSLILESASTNQTSMYLCASGSIQGSYEQYFGPGTRLTVT.

The V and J genes are TRBV6-6 and TRBJ2-7, with TRBD1 identical over 9 bases. Germline V gives CDR1 MNHNY, CDR2 SVGAGI (reference sequence). V lost 5 bases and J lost 4; bases outside the gene matches: 6. The CDR3 spans 14 residues. CDR3 in amino acids: CASSPTGGMYEQYF. CDR3 bases: TGTGCCAGCAGTCCCACAGGGGGCATGTACGAGCAGTACTTC.

The chain couples TRBV2 to TRBJ2-1; 12 bases align to TRBD2. The trim removed 7 bases at V and 7 bases at J, leaving 5 bases unmatched. Per germline, CDR1 SNHLY and CDR2 FYNNEI. The CDR3 contains 14 residues. The CDR3 sequence: CASNSGLAGNEQFF. CDR3 nucleotide sequence: TGTGCCAGCAACTCAGGACTAGCGGGAAATGAGCAGTTCTTC. Full variable domain (rest looked up from reference TRBV2 and TRBJ2-1): EPEVTQTPSHQVTQMGQEVILRCVPISNHLYFYWYRQILGQKVEFLVSFYNNEISEKSEIFDDQFSVERPDGSNFTLKIRSTKLEDSAMYFCASNSGLAGNEQFFGPGTRLTVL.

This chain links TRBV11-2 with TRBJ2-7; 11 bases are a match to TRBD1. Per the germline V gene, CDR1 is SGHAT and CDR2 is FQNNGV. Unmatched junction bases numbered 5, after V lost 1 base and J lost 0 bases. This CDR3 region has 17 residues. CDR3 protein: CASSLGTGGHSSYEQYF. CDR3 DNA sequence: TGTGCCAGCAGCTTAGGGACAGGGGGCCACAGCTCCTACGAGCAGTACTTC.

The rearrangement links TRBV19 to TRBJ2-7, with 7 bases identical to TRBD1. The V and J ends lost 5 bases and 4 bases, in that order; junction bases with no gene match: 8. The CDR3 has 14 amino acids. Germline V gene lookup returns CDR1 LNHDA and CDR2 SQIVND (reference sequence). The CDR3 reads CASSPRQGQYEQYF. In DNA form, the CDR3 reads TGTGCCAGTAGTCCGAGACAGGGTCAATACGAGCAGTACTTC.

J is TRBJ1-1 and V is TRBV6-2 or TRBV6-3; perhaps TRBD1 as D (5 bases). Germline CDR1 MNHEY, CDR2 SVGEGT. The ends were cut back, 2 bases at V and 4 bases at J, with 11 bases in the middle. CDR3 length: 14 residues. CDR3: CASSYLSGSTEAFF. The CDR3 region has the DNA TGTGCCAGCAGTTACCTATCAGGGTCCACTGAAGCTTTCTTT.

The J gene is TRBJ1-5, the V gene TRBV7-2; TRBD1 matches at 7 bases. CDR3 length equals 17 residues. The germline V gene has CDR1 SGHTA and CDR2 FQGNSA. With 3 bases clipped from V and 2 bases from J, the junction kept 10 bases outside the gene matches. CDR3 amino acids: CASSLAGTERGNQPQHF. The DNA of the CDR3 is TGTGCCAGCAGCTTGGCCGGGACAGAACGGGGCAATCAGCCCCAGCATTTT.

This rearrangement joins TRBV6-6 to TRBJ1-2; TRBD1 is a possible D gene (6 bases). Germline-derived CDR1 and CDR2 are MNHNY and SVGAGI (reference sequence). The CDR3 spans 12 residues. V gave up 7 bases and J gave up 7 bases, with 13 bases separating them. The CDR3 DNA reads TGTGCCAGCACCTTACAGGGATTTGGCTACACCTTC. Translating gives CASTLQGFGYTF.

This clone turned up a few times. The chain has TRBV5-6 and TRBJ1-5; no firm D call. The CDR3 runs 16 residues. Looked up from germline, CDR1 is SGHDT and CDR2 is YYEEEE. V lost 2 bases and J lost 0, with 12 bases in between. The CDR3 loop reads CASSLRGLSSNQPQHF. The CDR3 DNA reads TGTGCCAGCAGCTTACGTGGACTCAGTAGCAATCAGCCCCAGCATTTT.

CDR3 loop: CASSPVLQGNYGYTF. The CDR3 DNA sequence: TGTGCCAGCTCACCGGTGTTACAGGGTAACTATGGCTACACCTTC. V usage is TRBV18 and J usage is TRBJ1-2, with D possibly being TRBD1 (6 bases). V lost 3 bases to trimming and J lost 1 base, with 12 bases between them. Germline-derived CDR1 and CDR2 are KGHSH and LQKENI. There are 15 residues in the CDR3. Drawing the rest from reference TRBV18 and TRBJ1-2, the complete variable domain is NAGVMQNPRHLVRRRGQEARLRCSPMKGHSHVYWYRQLPEEGLKFMVYLQKENIIDESGMPKERFSAEFPKEGPSILRIQQVVRGDSAAYFCASSPVLQGNYGYTFGSGTRLTVV.

The gene calls are TRBV28 and TRBJ1-5; perhaps TRBD1 as D (6 bases). V lost 3 bases to trimming and J lost 4 bases, with 22 bases between them. The V gene's germline CDR1 is MDHEN and CDR2 SYDVKM. CDR3 length: 18 residues. The CDR3 region is CASSFPRGGGIYNQPQHF. The CDR3 DNA reads as TGTGCCAGCAGTTTTCCCCGGGGAGGGGGGATCTATAATCAGCCCCAGCATTTT. Full variable domain (remainder filled in from reference TRBV28 and TRBJ1-5): DVKVTQSSRYLVKRTGEKVFLECVQDMDHENMFWYRQDPGLGLRLIYFSYDVKMKEKGDIPEGYSVSREKKERFSLILESASTNQTSMYLCASSFPRGGGIYNQPQHFGDGTRLSIL.

The chain recombines TRBV7-2 with TRBJ2-7; D call uncertain. Germline V lookup: CDR1 SGHTA, CDR2 FQGNSA. CDR3 length equals 13 residues. V was clipped by 5 bases and J by 9 bases, with 17 bases between them. The DNA for the CDR3 is TGTGCCAGCAGCCCTACCGCTACAGCAAGGCAGTACTTC. It specifies CASSPTATARQYF.

The CDR3 reads CASSKGNRGPHGYTF. The DNA of the CDR3 is TGTGCCAGCAGCAAAGGGAACAGGGGCCCCCATGGCTACACCTTC. The genes are TRBV21-1 and TRBJ1-2; the table calls TRBD1, which could not be checked here. TRBV21-1 is reported as a pseudogene. The length of the CDR3 is 15 residues.

This rearrangement joins TRBV2 to TRBJ1-2; 10 bases are shared with TRBD1. The junction had 12 bases not matched to a gene; V was cut back by 6 bases and J by 5 bases. This CDR3 is built from 16 residues. Germline lookup yields CDR1 SNHLY and CDR2 FYNNEI. The CDR3 is CASRSNPGQGNYGYTF. CDR3 coding DNA: TGTGCCAGCAGAAGTAACCCGGGACAGGGGAATTATGGCTACACCTTC.

The V and J genes are TRBV20-1 and TRBJ2-1; 13 bases line up with TRBD2. The CDR3 contains 14 residues. From germline, CDR1 is DFQATT and CDR2 SNEGSKA (reference sequence). The V gene end was trimmed by 3 bases and the J gene end by 9 bases; junction bases not matched to a gene: 5. CDR3 sequence reads: CSASPGTSGTEQFF. The CDR3 DNA sequence: TGCAGTGCTAGTCCCGGGACTAGCGGGACTGAGCAGTTCTTC.

The chain is built from TRBV12-3 or TRBV12-4 and TRBJ2-7, with 10 bases aligning to TRBD1. The CDR3 spans 13 residues. Trimming took 4 bases from V and 3 from J; bases not matched to a gene: 0. CDR3 DNA: TGTGCCAGCAGTTGGGACAGGGGCTACGAGCAGTACTTC. The encoded protein is CASSWDRGYEQYF.